The sequence of this TCR beta chain was determined in a study of control samples from healthy donors and cancer patients. This clone occurred once. The CDR3 length is 16 residues. The V gene lost 5 bases and the J gene lost 1 base, with 14 bases spanning the gap. CDR1 is MDHEN, CDR2 SYDVKM, per germline. The data were produced by immunoSEQ multiplex PCR, yet TCRdb's version contains in-frame clones alone and is incomplete. This sample carries tens of thousands of clones, around nine tenths of them seen once, and the ten largest clones take 1.9%. Sequenced: PBMCs. The source of this sequence is a woman in her sixties or seventies with head and neck cancer. The V call is TRBV28, the J call TRBJ2-2, with D unclear. CDR3 sequence (DNA): TGTGCCAGCAGTCCCGGGTTTGGACGGAACACCGGGGAGCTGTTTTTT. It encodes CASSPGFGRNTGELFF.